These 5 T cell receptor beta chains were all obtained from the same sample, sequenced in a study of blood T cell repertoires in COVID-19 (dated by TCRdb to 2019 to 2021). Library method: the immunoSEQ multiplex PCR assay. Imported from immuneACCESS, the table was reduced by TCRdb to in-frame sequences with V and J called. These copies leave out some clones; in studies compared against another copy, an unresolved V gene accounts for under half, and the cause of the remainder is not known. The sample table records some 170,000 clones; 80% to 95% of these occur just once. The top ten constitute approximately 2% of the sample. The sample was peripheral blood. These receptor sequences come from a woman aged 60 to 75 with COVID-19, enrolled during active disease.

V gene TRBV10-3 combines with J gene TRBJ2-7; TRBD2 aligns across 10 bases. Per germline, CDR1 ENHRY and CDR2 SYGVKD. V trimming: 4 bases; J trimming: 7 bases; junction bases outside the gene matches: 13. This CDR3 has 16 amino acids. As DNA, the CDR3 is TGTGCCATCAGTGGTAATAGCGGGGGGATAACTGGGGAGCAGTACTTC. Amino acids: CAISGNSGGITGEQYF.

The chain links TRBV11-2 to TRBJ2-3, with TRBD2 identical over 10 bases. This CDR3 has 16 amino acids. With 1 base clipped from V and 1 base from J, the junction kept 2 bases outside the gene matches. The V gene's germline CDR1 is SGHAT and CDR2 FQNNGV. The CDR3 DNA sequence: TGTGCCAGCAGCTTAGCCACTAGCGGGGGCACAGATACGCAGTATTTT. Amino acids: CASSLATSGGTDTQYF.

This rearrangement joins TRBV11-2 to TRBJ1-3; 9 nucleotides agree with TRBD1. The CDR3 contains 16 residues. Germline values: CDR1 SGHAT, CDR2 FQNNGV. V lost 6 bases to trimming and J lost 1 base; unmatched junction nucleotides: 7. This CDR3 is CASRPNRGQSGNTIYF. As DNA, the CDR3 is TGTGCCAGCAGACCCAACAGGGGGCAATCTGGAAACACCATATATTTT.

V gene TRBV12-5 combines with J gene TRBJ1-2; D is unresolved. CDR3 size: 16 residues. CDR1 is LGHNT, CDR2 FRNRAP, per germline. V was pared by 4 bases and J by 7 bases, with 22 bases between. Here the CDR3 DNA reads TGTGCTAGTGGTTCAGGAAGGTTGGTTTGGGAGGGTGGCTACACCTTC. Translating it yields CASGSGRLVWEGGYTF. Full variable domain (missing parts from reference TRBV12-5 and TRBJ1-2): DARVTQTPRHKVTEMGQEVTMRCQPILGHNTVFWYRQTMMQGLELLAYFRNRAPLDDSGMPKDRFSAEMPDATLATLKIQPSEPRDSAVYFCASGSGRLVWEGGYTFGSGTRLTVV.

The chain couples TRBV9 to TRBJ1-4; weak D call: TRBD1 (6 bases). CDR1 and CDR2 from the germline V gene are SGDLS and YYNGEE. Between the trimmed V and J ends, which lost 1 base and 8 bases, there was a span of 18 bases. This CDR3 is built from 16 residues. In DNA form, the CDR3 reads TGTGCCAGCAGCGTAAGTGGGGGCGGCCAGCGGGAAAAACTGTTTTTT. This gives the protein CASSVSGGGQREKLFF.